Sequencing of this T cell receptor beta chain was carried out in a study of blood T cell repertoires in COVID-19. Study-wide background: Specimens from acute and convalescent COVID-19 originated in the United States, Italy and Spain. In each case, the material was cDNA or gDNA derived from T cells, B-cell-depleted T cells, or PBMCs.

This clone turned up a few times. Authors' methods: Reference gene primer amplification yielded estimated nucleated cell counts. Sequencing used immunoSEQ multiplex PCR; TCRdb keeps in-frame clones, though not all of them. From that table come the V and J calls and clone size; the DNA was used to work out D and trimming. Among around 140,000 clones listed, around 72% were seen once. Trimming stripped 0 bases from V and 5 bases from J, with 13 bases between. Germline CDR1 reads MGHRA; CDR2 reads YSYEKL. The CDR3 loop spans 15 amino acids. Sequenced material: peripheral blood. The rearrangement uses TRBV4-1 and TRBJ2-5, with D maybe TRBD2 (7 bases). The receptor's source is a woman aged 55-70 years with acute or convalescent COVID-19. CDR3 coding DNA: TGCGCCAGCAGCCAAGATAGGGGGGGCAGCGAGACCCAGTACTTC. This translates into CASSQDRGGSETQYF.